These 13 T cell receptor beta chains share one sample of origin, sequenced in a study of metastatic and nonmetastatic thyroid tumors. All patients were untreated before thyroid surgery. TCRdb re-analyzed the PCR reads through MiXCR. The table shows under 45,000 clones, with less than 20% occurring only once. Input material: tumor tissue. The receptors originated from a female donor with papillary thyroid cancer or a benign thyroid nodule (not recorded which). Some clones in this sample may be carry-over from other donors' samples.

This clone was recorded a few times. V and J are TRBV12-3 or TRBV12-4 and TRBJ1-5; D is uncertain. V was pared by 5 bases and J by 0 bases, with 14 bases between. This CDR3 has 16 amino acids. The CDR3 coding sequence is TGTGCCAGCAGTCTAGGTGGATGGCATAGCAATCAGCCCCAGCATTTT. Translation: CASSLGGWHSNQPQHF.

This clone was seen repeatedly, ten times or more. The chain carries TRBV5-6 and TRBJ2-5; 7 bases agree with TRBD2. With V trimmed by 1 base and J by 2 bases, 2 bases remained unmatched. Germline CDR1 SGHDT, CDR2 YYEEEE. This CDR3 comprises 14 residues. CDR3 loop: CASSLNGRQETQYF. In nucleotides, the CDR3 is TGTGCCAGCAGCTTGAACGGGAGGCAAGAGACCCAGTACTTC.

This clone has ten or more counts. The gene calls are TRBV11-2 and TRBJ2-2; 9 bases match TRBD2. Germline CDR1 SGHAT, CDR2 FQNNGV. There are 16 residues in the CDR3. J gave up 8 bases and V 2 bases, and 9 bases lay outside the gene matches. The CDR3 protein is CASSLLPWREGGELFF. In DNA, the CDR3 is TGTGCCAGCAGCTTACTCCCGTGGCGGGAGGGTGGGGAGCTGTTTTTT.

This clone was detected many times. The chain has TRBV11-2 and TRBJ1-4; no clear D. This CDR3 is built from 15 residues. Deletions cut 5 bases from V and 1 base from J, with 11 bases between. Germline V lookup: CDR1 SGHAT, CDR2 FQNNGV. The CDR3 DNA reads TGTGCCAGCAGCGGAATACCGGGAACTAATGAAAAACTGTTTTTT. Protein sequence: CASSGIPGTNEKLFF.

This clone appeared once. The chain joins TRBV5-1 to TRBJ2-7; no clear D gene. CDR3 size: 17 residues. Germline V gives CDR1 SGHRS, CDR2 YFSETQ. Trimming removed 5 bases at V and 3 bases at J, with 24 bases between. CDR3 sequence (DNA): TGCGCCAGCAGATCTACGCACCCCGGACCGCCCTTCTACGAGCAGTACTTC. Its translation: CASRSTHPGPPFYEQYF.

This clone appeared many times. The chain uses TRBV6-5 and TRBJ2-1; 10 bases match TRBD2. The ends lost 2 bases at V and 8 bases at J; junction bases unmatched: 9. Germline CDR1 is MNHEY and CDR2 is SVGAGI. This CDR3 contains 16 residues. The CDR3 protein is CASSYARASGSYEQFF. The CDR3 DNA follows: TGTGCCAGCAGTTACGCCAGGGCTAGCGGGAGCTATGAGCAGTTCTTC.

This clone showed up just a few times. A read error may explain this, as a much larger clone is one base away. The CDR3 nucleotides are TGCAGTGCTAGACGACCCACCCCTAGCGGGAGTGAGCAGTTCTTC. Amino acids: CSARRPTPSGSEQFF. The chain joins TRBV20-1 to TRBJ2-1; TRBD2 matches 10 bases. V shed 2 bases and J 9 bases; nucleotides not matched to a gene: 10. The CDR3 extends over 15 amino acids. Per the germline V gene, CDR1 is DFQATT and CDR2 is SNEGSKA (reference sequence).

This clone was seen ten or more times. The rearrangement uses TRBV27 and TRBJ2-1, with 10 positions matching TRBD1. The CDR3 has 15 amino acids. V was pared by 1 base and J by 6 bases, with 3 bases of the junction left unmatched. Germline CDR1 reads MNHEY; CDR2 reads SMNVEV (reference sequence). This CDR3 reads CASSLWTGGFNEQFF. CDR3 DNA sequence: TGTGCCAGCAGTTTATGGACAGGGGGTTTCAATGAGCAGTTCTTC.

On this clone itself: A much larger clone differs by one base, so this may be a read error. The chain links TRBV4-2 to TRBJ1-1, with unresolved D. CDR3 size: 14 residues. Trimming took off 3 bases at V and 2 bases at J, with 10 bases between the two ends. In germline, CDR1 is LGHNA, CDR2 YNFKEQ. The CDR3 DNA is TGTGCCAGCAGCCAGGATGTACGTAACACTGAAGCTTTCTTT. This gives the protein CASSQDVRNTEAFF.

Comment on this clone: This may come from a read error, since a much larger clone is one base off. The chain is built from TRBV20-1 and TRBJ1-4; the D gene is possibly TRBD1 (6 bases). The germline V and J ends were trimmed by 2 bases and 8 bases, with 12 bases remaining between them. The CDR3 runs 13 residues. The V gene's germline CDR1 is DFQATT and CDR2 SNEGSKA (reference sequence). The CDR3 sequence is CSARKTGHEKLFF. CDR3 DNA: TGCAGTGCTAGAAAGACAGGCCACGAAAAACTGTTTTTT.

This clone was seen many times. Other DNA sequences in the same sample also yield this CDR3. The chain couples TRBV19 to TRBJ2-7, with a possible D match to TRBD1 (5 bases). CDR3 size: 12 residues. Germline assignment: CDR1 LNHDA and CDR2 SQIVND (reference sequence). With 4 bases removed from V and 5 bases from J, the gap between germline ends came to 9 bases. This CDR3 reads CASSKGSHEQYF. The CDR3 coding sequence is TGTGCCAGTAGTAAGGGGTCCCACGAGCAGTACTTC.

This clone was recorded many times. The chain has TRBV20-1 and TRBJ2-1; no clear D gene. In germline, CDR1 is DFQATT, CDR2 SNEGSKA (reference sequence). Trimming pared 0 bases from V and 10 bases from J, leaving 13 bases between. The CDR3 sequence is 13 residues long. CDR3 DNA sequence: TGCAGTGCTAGAGATACGAGACGAGGAGAGCAGTTCTTC. This translates into CSARDTRRGEQFF.

This clone was found many times. The J gene is TRBJ2-3, the V gene TRBV20-1, with 14 nucleotides matching TRBD2. Trimming removed 3 bases from V and 10 bases from J; junction bases left unmatched: 9. Germline CDR1 and CDR2: DFQATT and SNEGSKA (reference sequence). This CDR3 has 15 amino acids. The CDR3 DNA is TGCAGTGCTAGGGGACTAGCGGGAGTTTTGGATGCGCAGTATTTT. As protein: CSARGLAGVLDAQYF.